These 20 T cell receptor beta chains originate from one sample sequenced in a study of blood T cells in healthy people across ages (dated by TCRdb to about 2015). Library preparation was by 5' RACE. A second 7 to 11 cycle PCR used a sample-barcoded 5' primer and a J-beta primer mix. TCRdb reprocessed the public reads (quality trimming at Q25 with fastp, clone calling with MiXCR) and kept in-frame beta chains. Each CDR3 protein gets just one entry, which takes the most common genes and DNA from the rows behind it. In all, the sample holds over 1,500,000 distinct CDR3 sequences, and roughly 43% of those were seen once. 20% to 25% of the sample belongs to the ten largest clones. Material for sequencing was blood. The origin of the receptors is a human donor in good health.

This clonotype was picked up a small number of times. The CDR3 DNA follows: TGCAGCGTTGCCGCTAGCGGGGAAACTTCCTACGAGCAGTACTTC. Translated, it gives CSVAASGETSYEQYF. The chain employs TRBV29-1 and TRBJ2-7; TRBD2 matches 9 bases. From germline, CDR1 is SQVTM and CDR2 ANQGSEA. V gave up 4 bases and J gave up 1 base; unmatched junction bases: 8. The CDR3 sequence is 15 residues long.

This rearrangement joins TRBV6-2 or TRBV6-3 to TRBJ1-2; 7 bases fit TRBD1. Germline CDR1 reads MNHEY; CDR2 reads SVGEGT. V was clipped by 9 bases and J by 1 base; unmatched bases: 14. This CDR3 has 16 residues. In DNA, the CDR3 is TGTGCCAGTCTCCGGGACAGTGAAGACAATAACTATGGCTACACCTTC. It translates to CASLRDSEDNNYGYTF.

J is TRBJ2-1 and V is TRBV28; D not resolved. V was trimmed by 6 bases and J by 6 bases, leaving 15 bases between them. The CDR3 totals 14 residues. CDR1 is MDHEN, CDR2 SYDVKM, per germline. The CDR3 nucleotides read TGTGCCAGCAGGTGGGATCGGACGGGCAATGAGCAGTTCTTC. It yields the protein CASRWDRTGNEQFF.

V usage is TRBV20-1 and J usage is TRBJ1-1; D is ambiguous. V was shortened by 0 bases and J by 2 bases, with 10 bases between the two germline ends. The CDR3 has 14 amino acids. Germline values: CDR1 DFQATT, CDR2 SNEGSKA (reference sequence). The CDR3 region is CSARDARLNTEAFF. The CDR3 nucleotides read TGCAGTGCTAGAGATGCCAGGCTCAACACTGAAGCTTTCTTT.

Only a few counts were recorded for this clonotype. V usage is TRBV18 and J usage is TRBJ1-2; D may be TRBD1 (5 bases). V was shortened by 6 bases and J by 3 bases, with 23 bases between the two germline ends. The CDR3 has 17 residues. Germline V gene data show CDR1 as KGHSH and CDR2 as LQKENI. CDR3 in amino acids: CASSHERGIKADYGYTF. The CDR3 DNA is TGTGCCAGCTCCCATGAGAGGGGAATCAAGGCAGACTATGGCTACACCTTC.

This clonotype has just a few counts. The chain has TRBV20-1 and TRBJ2-3; 12 bases align to TRBD2. This CDR3 spans 18 amino acids. CDR1 and CDR2 (germline): DFQATT, SNEGSKA (reference sequence). V shed 5 bases and J 0 bases; nucleotides not matched to a gene: 12. The CDR3, as DNA: TGCAGTGCTCCGGTGACTAGCGGGGGCTACTCTAGCACAGATACGCAGTATTTT. It encodes CSAPVTSGGYSSTDTQYF.

The V gene is TRBV20-1, the J gene TRBJ2-1; no reliable D call. The ends were cut back, 0 bases at V and 9 bases at J, with 9 bases in the middle. The CDR3 covers 12 residues. Germline V gene sequence: CDR1 DFQATT, CDR2 SNEGSKA (reference sequence). In DNA form, the CDR3 reads TGCAGTGCTAGAGATCGATCGGGTGAGCAGTTCTTC. It specifies CSARDRSGEQFF.

This clonotype was seen ten or more times. This chain connects TRBV4-3 to TRBJ2-1; D is unclear. Trimming took 1 base from V and 9 from J, leaving 10 bases between them. Germline CDR1 is LGHNA and CDR2 is YSLEER. This CDR3 has 13 amino acids. Here the CDR3 reads CASSQVTVAEQFF. The CDR3, as DNA: TGCGCCAGCAGCCAAGTAACTGTAGCTGAGCAGTTCTTC.

The CDR3, as DNA: TGCAGTGGTGAGATGCAGGGGGCACTTGATGAGCAGTTCTTC. Residues: CSGEMQGALDEQFF. V and J are TRBV20-1 and TRBJ2-1; 8 positions agree with TRBD1. Germline CDR1 is DFQATT and CDR2 is SNEGSKA (reference sequence). J was trimmed by 8 bases and V by 7 bases; bases with no gene match: 13. The CDR3 is 14 residues long.

This clonotype was detected once. CDR3 region: CASSLFQLSINEQFF. The DNA for the CDR3 is TGTGCCAGCAGCTTATTCCAACTATCCATCAATGAGCAGTTCTTC. The chain joins TRBV7-2 to TRBJ2-1, with D uncertain. The CDR3 length is 15 residues. The germline gives CDR1 SGHTA, CDR2 FQGNSA. The V end was cut by 2 bases, the J end by 6 bases, with 14 bases between.

The table lists this clonotype with a few counts. The chain has TRBV5-1 and TRBJ2-1; the D is unclear. CDR1 is SGHRS and CDR2 is YFSETQ in the germline V gene. The CDR3 covers 11 residues. Trimming cost V 4 bases and J 8 bases, with 7 bases left between them. CDR3 amino acids: CASSTAYEQFF. CDR3 nucleotide sequence: TGCGCCAGCAGCACAGCGTATGAGCAGTTCTTC.

This rearrangement joins TRBV29-1 to TRBJ2-7; D unresolved. Looked up from germline, CDR1 is SQVTM and CDR2 is ANQGSEA. The CDR3 is made up of 13 amino acids. V dropped 5 bases and J dropped 0 bases, with 11 bases sitting between them. The CDR3 sequence: CSVTVLPSYEQYF. The CDR3 DNA follows: TGCAGCGTTACAGTCCTTCCCTCCTACGAGCAGTACTTC.

The CDR3 nucleotides read TGCGCCAGCAGCCAAGATCCTTCTAGGAGGGCCCACGAGCAGTACTTC. It codes for CASSQDPSRRAHEQYF. The rearrangement links TRBV4-1 to TRBJ2-4; maybe TRBD2 (6 bases). The J call may be in error: the DNA end matches TRBJ2-7 better. The V gene's germline CDR1 is MGHRA and CDR2 YSYEKL. The CDR3 has 16 residues.

This clonotype turned up a few times. The V and J genes are TRBV2 and TRBJ2-3; perhaps TRBD2 as D (5 bases). Germline CDR1 and CDR2: SNHLY and FYNNEI. This CDR3 spans 15 amino acids. Trimming removed 11 bases from V and 3 bases from J, with 21 bases in between. The CDR3: CARGSETLRTDTQYF. Written as DNA, the CDR3 is TGTGCCCGGGGAAGCGAGACATTGAGGACAGATACGCAGTATTTT.

This sequence joins TRBV4-2 and TRBJ1-2; the D is unclear. The CDR3 has 14 residues. V dropped 1 base and J dropped 0 bases, with 6 bases sitting between them. CDR1 is LGHNA and CDR2 is YNFKEQ in the germline V gene. The CDR3 spells CASSQVAANYGYTF. The CDR3 DNA sequence: TGTGCCAGCAGCCAAGTGGCCGCTAACTATGGCTACACCTTC.

V usage is TRBV7-9 and J usage is TRBJ1-4, with 10 bases aligning to TRBD1. The V and J ends lost 7 bases and 5 bases, in that order; junction bases with no gene match: 7. This CDR3 contains 15 residues. CDR1 is SEHNR, CDR2 FQNEAQ, per germline (reference sequence). For the CDR3, the DNA is TGTGCCAGCAACACGGGACAGGGGAAAAATGAAAAACTGTTTTTT. This sequence encodes CASNTGQGKNEKLFF. Full variable domain (missing parts from reference TRBV7-9 and TRBJ1-4): DTGVSQNPRHKITKRGQNVTFRCDPISEHNRLYWYRQTLGQGPEFLTYFQNEAQLEKSRLLSDRFSAERPKGSFSTLEIQRTEQGDSAMYLCASNTGQGKNEKLFFGSGTQLSVL.

V is TRBV6-2 or TRBV6-3 and J is TRBJ2-4; D remains ambiguous. This CDR3 spans 13 amino acids. V lost 7 bases and J lost 8, with 15 bases in between. CDR1 is MNHEY and CDR2 is SVGEGT in the germline V gene. In DNA form, the CDR3 reads TGTGCCAGCACGGCAGGCGGTTGTGACATTCAGTACTTC. This translates into CASTAGGCDIQYF.

This sequence joins TRBV3-1 and TRBJ1-6, with D hard to call. The germline V gene encodes CDR1 LGHDT and CDR2 YNNKEL (reference sequence). V lost 7 bases, J lost 8 bases, and 9 bases lay in between. The CDR3 length is 12 residues. The CDR3 sequence: CASTSTDSPLHF. The CDR3 DNA reads as TGTGCCAGCACCTCGACGGATTCACCCCTCCACTTT.

V usage is TRBV12-3 or TRBV12-4 and J usage is TRBJ2-1; possibly TRBD1 for D (5 bases). V lost 0 bases and J lost 7, with 13 bases in between. This CDR3 contains 15 residues. CDR3 in DNA: TGTGCCAGCAGTTTAGCCCAGGGTCATGGTAATGAGCAGTTCTTC. Its protein is CASSLAQGHGNEQFF.

The rearrangement links TRBV7-2 to TRBJ2-3; possible D gene TRBD2, 6 bases. This CDR3 comprises 15 residues. Germline loops: CDR1 SGHTA, CDR2 FQGNSA. V was trimmed by 5 bases and J by 5 bases, leaving 17 bases between them. The CDR3 sequence is CASSLGGRVGDTQYF. The DNA of the CDR3 is TGTGCCAGCAGCCTGGGGGGAAGAGTAGGAGATACGCAGTATTTT.